This record covers a single TCR beta chain. Its antigen remains unidentified. For every CD8+ T cell subset, over 250,000 cells were flow-sorted straight into RLT lysis buffer, and each subset was sorted in triplicate. To exclude memory contaminants, naive CD8+ T cells were stringently defined as CD45RO-CCR7+CD27+CD95-. Using standard density gradient centrifugation, peripheral blood mononuclear cells were isolated from buffy coats. A FACSAria III was used to flow-sort naive CXCR3-negative and CXCR3-positive CD8+ T cells. An RNeasy Mini Kit was used to extract total RNA from the sorted cells. Data came from a NextSeq 550. The Human TCR Profiling Kit (MiLaboratory) was used to make UMI-labeled 5' RACE TRB cDNA libraries. cDNA synthesis used the entire amount of extracted RNA, and PCR amplification then used the entire amount of cDNA produced. The libraries were made side by side, with each library going through the same number of PCR cycles. The study's processing was this. With a requirement of at least two reads per UMI, MIGEC and MiXCR extracted about 56,000 +/- 9,600 unique UMI-labeled TRB cDNA molecules per library. An average of roughly 40,000 +/- 10,000 functional in-frame TRB CDR3 nucleotide clonotypes without stop codons was found per library. After each sample was downsampled to 5000 UMI-labeled TRB molecules, VDJtools was used to calculate diversity metrics such as normalized Shannon-Wiener and Chao1. VDJtools was used to calculate clonotype-size-weighted physicochemical properties of the central five CDR3 residues, namely interaction energy, strength, volume and Kidera factor 4. Following TCRdb reprocessing, every CDR3 protein sequence forms one entry, and DNA is not provided. The V and J calls were not made by the authors but by TCRdb's processing. The sample table holds fewer than 65,000 distinct CDR3 sequences. In total, the top ten clones hold around 4.9% of the sample.

This sample was taken from a study of CXCR3-negative and CXCR3-positive naive CD8 T cells (dated by TCRdb to between 2019 and 2020). Regarding the research as a whole: About 150 million TRB reads were obtained in total, roughly 1.5 +/- 0.3 million reads per library. Diversity and physicochemical repertoire analyses were performed on 11 donors pooled from two independent experiments. For the TRBV-TRBJ cluster analysis, the naive subsets came from about 5 donors, while the memory cells came from 3 donors.

Study-level results and caveats: Naive CXCR3-negative and CXCR3-positive cells from the same donor showed similar TRBV-TRBJ usage, whereas memory cells showed distinct patterns. TRB CDR3s from CXCR3-positive naive cells showed higher hydrophobicity (lower Kidera factor 4), lower energy, and higher strength and volume indices than CXCR3-negative naive cells. Comparably high repertoire diversity was found in both naive subsets, whereas much lower repertoire diversity was found in memory CD8+ T cells. Because surface CD5, which has been linked to self-reactivity in mice, was comparable between naive subsets, TCR interaction strength was also inferred from TRB CDR3 physicochemical properties. CXCR3 expression partially decreased after cryopreservation, so most assays used freshly isolated PBMCs.

Reading the germline V gene (reference sequence) gives CDR1 SEHNR and CDR2 FQNEAQ. The CDR3 starts with the cysteine, ends with the phenylalanine, and has 14 residues. DNA is not recorded here. The receptor was isolated from a human donor in good health. Some clones in this sample may be carry-over from other donors' samples. Material: naive CXCR3+ CD8+ T cells from blood. The cell subset or site label for this specimen denotes: CD45RO-CCR7+CD27+CD95- naive CD8+ T cells expressing CXCR3 (TNR3+). In this chain, TRBV7-9 is recombined with TRBJ1-5. The CDR3 protein sequence reads: CASSLDGFNQPQHF.